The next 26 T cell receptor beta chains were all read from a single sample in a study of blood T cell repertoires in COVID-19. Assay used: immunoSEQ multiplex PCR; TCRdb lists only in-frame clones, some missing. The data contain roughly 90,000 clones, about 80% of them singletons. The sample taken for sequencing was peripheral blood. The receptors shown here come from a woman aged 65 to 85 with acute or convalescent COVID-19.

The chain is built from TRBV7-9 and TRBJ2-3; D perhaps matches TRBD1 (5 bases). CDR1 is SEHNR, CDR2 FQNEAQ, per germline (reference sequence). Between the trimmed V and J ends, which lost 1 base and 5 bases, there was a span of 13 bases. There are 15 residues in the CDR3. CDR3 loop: CASSLGVGALDTQYF. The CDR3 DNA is TGTGCCAGCAGCTTAGGCGTAGGGGCGTTAGATACGCAGTATTTT.

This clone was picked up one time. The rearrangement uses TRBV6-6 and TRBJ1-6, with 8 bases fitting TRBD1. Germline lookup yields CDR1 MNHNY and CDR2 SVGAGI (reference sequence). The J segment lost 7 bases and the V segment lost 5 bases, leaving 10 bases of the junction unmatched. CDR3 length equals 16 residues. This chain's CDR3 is CASSTFITGGNSPLHF. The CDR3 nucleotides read TGTGCCAGCAGTACCTTTATTACAGGGGGGAATTCACCCCTCCACTTT.

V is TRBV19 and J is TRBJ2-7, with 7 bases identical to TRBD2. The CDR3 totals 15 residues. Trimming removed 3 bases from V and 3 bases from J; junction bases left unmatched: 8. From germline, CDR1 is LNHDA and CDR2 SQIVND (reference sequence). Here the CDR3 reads CASSIGASGLYEQYF. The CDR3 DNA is TGTGCCAGTAGTATTGGAGCTAGCGGACTCTACGAGCAGTACTTC.

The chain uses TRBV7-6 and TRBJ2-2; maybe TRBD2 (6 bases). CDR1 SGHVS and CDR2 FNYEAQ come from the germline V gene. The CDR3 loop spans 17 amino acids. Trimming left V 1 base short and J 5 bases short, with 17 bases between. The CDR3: CASSLGVGRNPTGELFF. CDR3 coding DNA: TGTGCCAGCAGCTTAGGGGTAGGGAGGAATCCTACCGGGGAGCTGTTTTTT.

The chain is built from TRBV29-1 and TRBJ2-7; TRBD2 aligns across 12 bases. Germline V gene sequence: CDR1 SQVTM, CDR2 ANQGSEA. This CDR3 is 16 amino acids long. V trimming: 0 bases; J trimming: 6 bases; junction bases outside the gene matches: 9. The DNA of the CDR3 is TGCAGCGTTGAAGATCCACTAGCGGGAGGCAGGGGCGAGCAGTACTTC. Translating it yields CSVEDPLAGGRGEQYF.

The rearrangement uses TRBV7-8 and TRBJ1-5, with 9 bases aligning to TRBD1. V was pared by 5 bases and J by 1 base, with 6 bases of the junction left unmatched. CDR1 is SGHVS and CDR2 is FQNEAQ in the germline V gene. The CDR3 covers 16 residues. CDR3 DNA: TGTGCCAGCAGCATCCTGGGGACAGGGAGCAATCAGCCCCAGCATTTT. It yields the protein CASSILGTGSNQPQHF.

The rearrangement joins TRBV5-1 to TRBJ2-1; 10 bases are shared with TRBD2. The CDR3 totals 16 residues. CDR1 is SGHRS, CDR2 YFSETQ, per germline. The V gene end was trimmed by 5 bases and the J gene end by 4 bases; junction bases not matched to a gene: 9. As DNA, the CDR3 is TGCGCCAGCAGTTCTCCGGGACTAGCGTTATACAATGAGCAGTTCTTC. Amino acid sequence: CASSSPGLALYNEQFF.

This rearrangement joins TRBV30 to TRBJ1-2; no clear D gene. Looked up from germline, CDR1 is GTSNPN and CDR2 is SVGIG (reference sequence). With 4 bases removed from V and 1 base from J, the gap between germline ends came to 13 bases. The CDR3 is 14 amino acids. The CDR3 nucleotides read TGTGCCTGGACCCCGGGAAACTATAACTATGGCTACACCTTC. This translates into CAWTPGNYNYGYTF.

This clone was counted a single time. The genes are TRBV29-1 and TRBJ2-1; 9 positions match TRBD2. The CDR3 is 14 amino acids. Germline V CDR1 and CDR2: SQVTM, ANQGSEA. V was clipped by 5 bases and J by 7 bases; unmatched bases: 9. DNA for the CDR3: TGCAGCGTTAAGTCAAGCGGGAGGAGAAATGAGCAGTTCTTC. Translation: CSVKSSGRRNEQFF.

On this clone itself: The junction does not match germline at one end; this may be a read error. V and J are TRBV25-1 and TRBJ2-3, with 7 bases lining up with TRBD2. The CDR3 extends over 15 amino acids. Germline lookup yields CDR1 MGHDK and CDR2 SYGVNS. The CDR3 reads CASSEAGKISDTQYF. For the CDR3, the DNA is TGTGCTAGCAGTGAAGCGGGAAAGATCTCAGATACGCAGTATTTT.

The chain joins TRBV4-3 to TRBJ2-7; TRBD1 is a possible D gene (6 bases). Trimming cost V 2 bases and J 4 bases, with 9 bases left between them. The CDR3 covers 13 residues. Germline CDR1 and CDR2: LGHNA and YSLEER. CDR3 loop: CASSQTTGYEQYF. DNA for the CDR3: TGCGCCAGCAGCCAAACCACAGGGTACGAGCAGTACTTC.

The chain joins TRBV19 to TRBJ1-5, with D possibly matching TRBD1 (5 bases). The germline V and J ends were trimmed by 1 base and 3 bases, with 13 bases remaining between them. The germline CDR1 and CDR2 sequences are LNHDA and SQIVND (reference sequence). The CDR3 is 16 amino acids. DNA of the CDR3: TGTGCCAGTAGTATAGGGATGGGACTTAACAATCAGCCCCAGCATTTT. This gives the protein CASSIGMGLNNQPQHF. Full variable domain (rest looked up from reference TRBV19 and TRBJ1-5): DGGITQSPKYLFRKEGQNVTLSCEQNLNHDAMYWYRQDPGQGLRLIYYSQIVNDFQKGDIAEGYSVSREKKESFPLTVTSAQKNPTAFYLCASSIGMGLNNQPQHFGDGTRLSIL.

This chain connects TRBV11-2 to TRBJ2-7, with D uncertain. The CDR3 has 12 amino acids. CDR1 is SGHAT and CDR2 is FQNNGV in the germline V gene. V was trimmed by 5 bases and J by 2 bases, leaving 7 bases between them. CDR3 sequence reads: CASSHTTYEQYF. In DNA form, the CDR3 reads TGTGCCAGCAGCCACACCACCTACGAGCAGTACTTC.

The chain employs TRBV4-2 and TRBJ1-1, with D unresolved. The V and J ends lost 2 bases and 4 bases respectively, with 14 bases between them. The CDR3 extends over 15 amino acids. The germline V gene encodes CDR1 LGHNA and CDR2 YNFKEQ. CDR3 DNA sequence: TGTGCCAGCAGCCAATATCGGACGGGAGCCACTGAAGCTTTCTTT. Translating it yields CASSQYRTGATEAFF.

This chain's CDR3 is CASSLPTGNTIYF. The CDR3 DNA is TGTGCCAGCAGTCTACCGACTGGAAACACCATATATTTT. The gene calls are TRBV6-5 and TRBJ1-3, with no clear D. Trimming shortened V by 5 bases and J by 2 bases, and 7 bases separated the two germline ends. The CDR3 contains 13 residues. Looked up from germline, CDR1 is MNHEY and CDR2 is SVGAGI.

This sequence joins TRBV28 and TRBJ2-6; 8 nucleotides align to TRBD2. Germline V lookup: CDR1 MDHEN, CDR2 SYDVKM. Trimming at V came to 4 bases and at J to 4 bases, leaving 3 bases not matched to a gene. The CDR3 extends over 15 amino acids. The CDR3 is CASSSGGRGANVLTF. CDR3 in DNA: TGTGCCAGCAGTTCGGGGGGGCGAGGGGCCAACGTCCTGACTTTC.

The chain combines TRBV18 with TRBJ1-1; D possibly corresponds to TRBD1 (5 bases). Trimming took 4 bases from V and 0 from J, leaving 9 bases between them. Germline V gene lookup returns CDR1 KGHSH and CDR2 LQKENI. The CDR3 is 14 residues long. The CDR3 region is CASSLRAMNTEAFF. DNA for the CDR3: TGTGCCAGCTCACTCAGGGCCATGAACACTGAAGCTTTCTTT.

The CDR3 nucleotides are TGTGCCAGCAGAACACAGGGGTATAATTCACCCCTCCACTTT. Translated: CASRTQGYNSPLHF. The J gene is TRBJ1-6, the V gene TRBV27; 7 bases are shared with TRBD1. Trimming at V came to 6 bases and at J to 4 bases, leaving 3 bases not matched to a gene. The germline gives CDR1 MNHEY, CDR2 SMNVEV (reference sequence). The CDR3 extends over 14 amino acids.

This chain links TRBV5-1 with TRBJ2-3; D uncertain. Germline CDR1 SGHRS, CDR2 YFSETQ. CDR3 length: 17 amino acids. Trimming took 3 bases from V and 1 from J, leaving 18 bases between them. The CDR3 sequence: CASSWPGSVPGTDTQYF. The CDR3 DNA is TGCGCCAGCAGCTGGCCCGGGTCGGTCCCGGGCACAGATACGCAGTATTTT. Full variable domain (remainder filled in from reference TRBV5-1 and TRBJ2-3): KAGVTQTPRYLIKTRGQQVTLSCSPISGHRSVSWYQQTPGQGLQFLFEYFSETQRNKGNFPGRFSGRQFSNSRSEMNVSTLELGDSALYLCASSWPGSVPGTDTQYFGPGTRLTVL.

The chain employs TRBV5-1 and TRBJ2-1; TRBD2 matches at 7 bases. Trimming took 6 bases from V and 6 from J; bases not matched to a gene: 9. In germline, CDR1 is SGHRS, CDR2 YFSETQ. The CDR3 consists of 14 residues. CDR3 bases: TGCGCCAGCAACATTAGGGGCGGGAGCAATGAGCAGTTCTTC. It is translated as CASNIRGGSNEQFF.

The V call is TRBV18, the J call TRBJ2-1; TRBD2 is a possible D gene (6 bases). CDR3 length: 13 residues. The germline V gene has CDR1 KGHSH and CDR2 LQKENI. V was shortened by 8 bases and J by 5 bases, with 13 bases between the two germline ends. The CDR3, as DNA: TGTGCCAGCCGAGCCGGGGGTAACAATGAGCAGTTCTTC. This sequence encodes CASRAGGNNEQFF. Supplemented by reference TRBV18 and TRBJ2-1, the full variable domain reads NAGVMQNPRHLVRRRGQEARLRCSPMKGHSHVYWYRQLPEEGLKFMVYLQKENIIDESGMPKERFSAEFPKEGPSILRIQQVVRGDSAAYFCASRAGGNNEQFFGPGTRLTVL.

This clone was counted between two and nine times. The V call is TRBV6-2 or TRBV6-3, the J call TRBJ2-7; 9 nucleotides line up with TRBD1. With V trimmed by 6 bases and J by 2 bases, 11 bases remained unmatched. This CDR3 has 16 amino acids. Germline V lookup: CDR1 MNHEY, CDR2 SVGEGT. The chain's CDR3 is CASSSKGTGPPYEQYF. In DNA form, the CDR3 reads TGTGCCAGCAGCTCAAAGGGGACAGGGCCCCCCTACGAGCAGTACTTC.

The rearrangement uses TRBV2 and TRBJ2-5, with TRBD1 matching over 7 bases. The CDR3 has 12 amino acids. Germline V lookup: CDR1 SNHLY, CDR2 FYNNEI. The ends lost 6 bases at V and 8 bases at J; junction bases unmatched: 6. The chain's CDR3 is CASSRTGSTQYF. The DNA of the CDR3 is TGTGCCAGCAGCAGGACAGGCTCTACCCAGTACTTC.

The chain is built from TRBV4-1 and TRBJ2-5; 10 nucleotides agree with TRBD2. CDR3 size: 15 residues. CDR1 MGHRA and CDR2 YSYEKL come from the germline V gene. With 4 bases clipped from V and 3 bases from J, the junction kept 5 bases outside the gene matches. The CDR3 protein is CASSLTGTSEETQYF. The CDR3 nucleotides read TGCGCCAGCAGCCTAACCGGGACTAGCGAAGAGACCCAGTACTTC.

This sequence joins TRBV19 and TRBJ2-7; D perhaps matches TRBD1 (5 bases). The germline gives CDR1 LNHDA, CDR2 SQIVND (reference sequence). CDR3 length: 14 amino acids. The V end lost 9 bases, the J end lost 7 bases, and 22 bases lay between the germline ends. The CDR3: CASKGRTRDREQYF. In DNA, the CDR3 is TGTGCCAGCAAGGGGCGGACGCGCGATAGGGAGCAGTACTTC.

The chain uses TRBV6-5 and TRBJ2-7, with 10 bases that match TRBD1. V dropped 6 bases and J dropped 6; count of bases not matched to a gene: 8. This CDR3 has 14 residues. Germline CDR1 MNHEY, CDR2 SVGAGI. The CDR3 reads CASRFGTGESEQYF. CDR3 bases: TGTGCCAGCAGGTTCGGGACAGGGGAGAGCGAGCAGTACTTC.